These 6 T cell receptor beta chains originate from one sample sequenced in a study of cytomegalovirus exposure and HLA in healthy donors. The PCR made use of 60 Vbeta and 13 Jbeta primers. The table came from immunoSEQ multiplex PCR; TCRdb's copy has only in-frame clones and leaves some out. The sample holds about 100,000 clones, 77% seen once. Sequenced: PBMCs. Source of these receptors: a male donor in good health and CMV-seronegative.

The rearrangement joins TRBV13 to TRBJ2-5; 9 bases align to TRBD2. The CDR3 contains 15 residues. CDR1 and CDR2 (germline): PRHDT, FYEKMQ (reference sequence). The ends lost 8 bases at V and 2 bases at J; junction bases unmatched: 9. Here the CDR3 reads CASCDSGSRQETQYF. CDR3 nucleotide sequence: TGTGCCAGCTGCGATAGCGGGAGCAGGCAAGAGACCCAGTACTTC.

CDR3 nucleotide sequence: TGTGCCAGCAGCCAAGATCGGAACACTGAAGCTTTCTTT. This translates into CASSQDRNTEAFF. The chain joins TRBV4-2 to TRBJ1-1; no clear D gene. From germline, CDR1 is LGHNA and CDR2 YNFKEQ. The length of the CDR3 is 13 residues. The ends were cut back, 0 bases at V and 1 base at J, with 3 bases in the middle.

This clone was seen a handful of times. V usage is TRBV6-5 and J usage is TRBJ1-1; tentative D call: TRBD1 (6 bases). There are 11 residues in the CDR3. Between the trimmed V and J ends, which lost 6 bases and 4 bases, there was a span of 6 bases. CDR1 and CDR2 (germline): MNHEY, SVGAGI. The CDR3 region has the DNA TGTGCCAGCAGGACAGGCACTGAAGCTTTCTTT. Its protein is CASRTGTEAFF.

The chain links TRBV10-1 to TRBJ2-7; D may be TRBD2 (6 bases). Trimming took 3 bases from V and 2 from J, leaving 14 bases between them. The germline V gene has CDR1 WNHNN and CDR2 SYGVQD (reference sequence). The CDR3 has 15 residues. In DNA form, the CDR3 reads TGCGCCAGCAGTGACGGGTTGGGGGGTCCCTACGAGCAGTACTTC. Residues: CASSDGLGGPYEQYF.

The rearrangement uses TRBV6-6 and TRBJ1-5; D is uncertain. Germline V lookup: CDR1 MNHNY, CDR2 SVGAGI (reference sequence). The CDR3 runs 14 residues. Trimming cost V 2 bases and J 4 bases, with 9 bases left between them. CDR3 nucleotide sequence: TGTGCCAGCAGTTACGGGTCGGAGAATCAGCCCCAGCATTTT. Translation: CASSYGSENQPQHF.

The chain is built from TRBV5-1 and TRBJ1-1; 9 bases fit TRBD1. V dropped 4 bases and J dropped 10; count of bases not matched to a gene: 5. Germline lookup yields CDR1 SGHRS and CDR2 YFSETQ. The CDR3 totals 12 residues. CDR3 in DNA: TGCGCCAGCAGCGCGGACAGGGGCATAGCTTTCTTT. Its translation is CASSADRGIAFF.